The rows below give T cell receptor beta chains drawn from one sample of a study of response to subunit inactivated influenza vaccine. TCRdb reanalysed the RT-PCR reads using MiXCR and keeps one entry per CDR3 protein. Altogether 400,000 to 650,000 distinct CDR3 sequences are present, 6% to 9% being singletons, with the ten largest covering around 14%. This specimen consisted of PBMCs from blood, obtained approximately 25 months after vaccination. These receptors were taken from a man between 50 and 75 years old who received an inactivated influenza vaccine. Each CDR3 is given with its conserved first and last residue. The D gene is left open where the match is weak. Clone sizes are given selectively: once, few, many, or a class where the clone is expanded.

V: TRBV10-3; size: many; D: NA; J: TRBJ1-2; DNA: TGTGCCATCACCCCAGGACGTAACTATGGCTACACCTTC; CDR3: CAITPGRNYGYTF
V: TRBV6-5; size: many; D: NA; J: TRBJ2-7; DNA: TGTGCCAGCAGTCAGGCCCATCCCGGGTTTGGACTCGACTACGAGCAGTACTTC; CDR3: CASSQAHPGFGLDYEQYF
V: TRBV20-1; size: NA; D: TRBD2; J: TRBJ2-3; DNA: TGCAGTGCTAGTACTAGCGGGATTTGGGCAGATACGCAGTATTTT; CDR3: CSASTSGIWADTQYF
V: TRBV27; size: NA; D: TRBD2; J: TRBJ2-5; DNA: TGTGCCAGCAGTAGGGGTCAGCGGGGCCAAGAGACCCAGTACTTC; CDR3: CASSRGQRGQETQYF
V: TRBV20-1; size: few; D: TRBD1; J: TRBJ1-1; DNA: TGCAGTGCTAGATTTTTAGGGACAGGGGAACAAAAAAACACTGAAGCTTTCTTT; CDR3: CSARFLGTGEQKNTEAFF
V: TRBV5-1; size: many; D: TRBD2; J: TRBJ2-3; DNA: TGCGCCAGCAGCTTGACTAGCGGGAGTCTTATGGATACGCAGTATTTT; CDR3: CASSLTSGSLMDTQYF
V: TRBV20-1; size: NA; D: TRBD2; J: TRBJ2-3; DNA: TGCAGTGCAGAACCCTCAACGGGAGGGGGAGATACGCAGTATTTT; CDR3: CSAEPSTGGGDTQYF
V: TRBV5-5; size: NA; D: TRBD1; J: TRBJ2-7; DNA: TGTGCCAGCAGCTTACACGGGACAGGAGCTTACGAGCAGTACTTC; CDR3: CASSLHGTGAYEQYF
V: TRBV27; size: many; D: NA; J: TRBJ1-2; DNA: TGTGCCAGCAGTTCTGGGGGGCTAACTGGCTACACCTTC; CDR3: CASSSGGLTGYTF
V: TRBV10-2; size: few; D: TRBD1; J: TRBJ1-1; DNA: TGCGCCAGCAGTGAGTCTTACAGGGGGCTTACTGAAGCTTTCTTT; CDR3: CASSESYRGLTEAFF
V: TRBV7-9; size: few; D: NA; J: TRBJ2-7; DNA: TGTGCCAGCAGCTTACCAGGAATCTCCTACGAGCAGTACTTC; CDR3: CASSLPGISYEQYF
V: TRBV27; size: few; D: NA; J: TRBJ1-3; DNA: TGTGCCAGCAGACGGGACATTAATTTTGGAAACACCATATATTTT; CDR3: CASRRDINFGNTIYF
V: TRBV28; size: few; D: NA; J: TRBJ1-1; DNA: TGTGCCAGCAGTTTGAGTTGGGCCATGAACACTGAAGCTTTCTTT; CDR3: CASSLSWAMNTEAFF
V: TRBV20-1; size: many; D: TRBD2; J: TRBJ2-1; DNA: TGCAGTGCCGAGGGGGGACTAGCGGGGAGCTACAATGAGCAGTTCTTC; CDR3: CSAEGGLAGSYNEQFF
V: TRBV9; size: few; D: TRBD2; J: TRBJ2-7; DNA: TGTGCCAGCAGCCCGAGCGGGAGGGGAATATTTAATGAGCAGTACTTC; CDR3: CASSPSGRGIFNEQYF
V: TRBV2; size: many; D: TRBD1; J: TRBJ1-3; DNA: TGTGCCAGCAGCGCTAGGACAGGGTCTGGAAACACCATATATTTT; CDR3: CASSARTGSGNTIYF
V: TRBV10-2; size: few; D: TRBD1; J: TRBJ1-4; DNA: TGCGCCAGCAGCTCCCCGGGACAGGGCCGTAAACTGTTTTTT; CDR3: CASSSPGQGRKLFF
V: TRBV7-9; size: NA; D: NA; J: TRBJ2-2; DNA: TGTGCCAGCAGACCGACAGAGCTGAACACCGGGGAGCTGTTTTTT; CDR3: CASRPTELNTGELFF
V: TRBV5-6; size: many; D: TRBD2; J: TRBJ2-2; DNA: TGTGCCAGCAGCTTGAGTTGGACTAGCGGGATTACCGGGGAGCTGTTTTTT; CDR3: CASSLSWTSGITGELFF
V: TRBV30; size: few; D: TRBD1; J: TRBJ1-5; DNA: TGTGCCTGTCCGGGACAGGGTAATCAGCCCCAGCATTTT; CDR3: CACPGQGNQPQHF
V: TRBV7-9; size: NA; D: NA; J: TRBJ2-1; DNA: TGTGCCAGCAGCTTGGGGGAAGCCTCCAATGAGCAGTTCTTC; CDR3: CASSLGEASNEQFF
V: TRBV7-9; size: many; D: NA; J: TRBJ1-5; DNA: TGTGCCAGCAGCTTAGAAGGGCCCAATCAGCCCCAGCATTTT; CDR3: CASSLEGPNQPQHF
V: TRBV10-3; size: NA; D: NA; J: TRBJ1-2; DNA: TGTGCCATCAGTGCGGACGGAGACTATGGCTACACCTTC; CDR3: CAISADGDYGYTF
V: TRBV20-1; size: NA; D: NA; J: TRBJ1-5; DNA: TGCTGTGCTAGAGATTCCAGGACAGTCAGCAATCAGCCCCAGCATTTT; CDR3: CCARDSRTVSNQPQHF
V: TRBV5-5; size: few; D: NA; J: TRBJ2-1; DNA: TGTGCCAGCAGCCCGAGTCTGGGATACAATGAGCAGTTCTTC; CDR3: CASSPSLGYNEQFF
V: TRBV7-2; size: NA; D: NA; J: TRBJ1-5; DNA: TGTGCCAGCAGCTTAGGGGGTTTTCTTCGACAGCCCCAGCATTTT; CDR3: CASSLGGFLRQPQHF
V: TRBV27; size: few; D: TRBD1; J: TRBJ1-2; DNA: TGTGCCAGCGCCCGGGACAGGGGGTGGCATGGCTACACCTTC; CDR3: CASARDRGWHGYTF
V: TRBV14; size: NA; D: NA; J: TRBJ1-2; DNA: TGTGCCAGCAGCCAATGGGGGTACTATGGCTACACCTTC; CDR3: CASSQWGYYGYTF
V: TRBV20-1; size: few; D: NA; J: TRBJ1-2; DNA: TGCAGTGCGAGGGACCATAGGGGAGGCGGCTATGGCTACACCTTC; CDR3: CSARDHRGGGYGYTF
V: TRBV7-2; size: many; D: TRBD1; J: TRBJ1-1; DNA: TGTGCCAGCAGCACCAGACAGGGGCACACTGAAGCTTTCTTT; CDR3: CASSTRQGHTEAFF
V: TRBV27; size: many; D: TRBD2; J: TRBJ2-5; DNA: TGTGCCAGCAGTTCCACCGGACTAGCGGGATCACGGTCCCAGTACTTC; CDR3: CASSSTGLAGSRSQYF
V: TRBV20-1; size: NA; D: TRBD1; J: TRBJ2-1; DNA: TGCTGTGCACCGAACACCGGGACAGGGGGGAATGAGCAGTTCTTC; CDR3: CCAPNTGTGGNEQFF
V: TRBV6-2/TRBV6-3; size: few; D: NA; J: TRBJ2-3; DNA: TGTGCCAGCAGTGACGCAGGGGCGAGCACAGATACGCAGTATTTT; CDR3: CASSDAGASTDTQYF
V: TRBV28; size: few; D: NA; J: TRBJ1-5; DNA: TGTGCCAGCCAGCCCCCAAGTGCAGGGAGGCAGCCCCAGCATTTT; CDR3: CASQPPSAGRQPQHF
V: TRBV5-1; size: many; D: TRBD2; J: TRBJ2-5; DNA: TGCGCCAGCAGCTCCGCTAGCGGGGGCCCAACGGGGACCCAGTACTTC; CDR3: CASSSASGGPTGTQYF
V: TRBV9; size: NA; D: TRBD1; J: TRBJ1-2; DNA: TGTGCCAGCAGCGCAACCGGGACAGGGGGCGGATATGGCTACACCTTC; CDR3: CASSATGTGGGYGYTF
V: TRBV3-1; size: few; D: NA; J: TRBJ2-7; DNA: TGTGCCAGCAGCCACGCCCCGGGGCACTACGAGCAGTACTTC; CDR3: CASSHAPGHYEQYF
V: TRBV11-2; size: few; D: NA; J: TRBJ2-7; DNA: TGTGCCAGCAGCTGGGGTCGGGACGAGCAGTACTTC; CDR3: CASSWGRDEQYF
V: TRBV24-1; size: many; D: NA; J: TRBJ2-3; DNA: TGTGCCACCAGTGAGCCCTTTTCCCCGAGCAGCTCTTTTCCTACAGATACGCAGTATTTT; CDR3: CATSEPFSPSSSFPTDTQYF
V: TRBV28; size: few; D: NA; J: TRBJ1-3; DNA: TGTGCCAGCAGGCTGACCGGAGCCCTTCCAACAGGAAACACCATATATTTT; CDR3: CASRLTGALPTGNTIYF
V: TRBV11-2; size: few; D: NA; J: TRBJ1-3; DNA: TGTGCCAGCAGCTTCGATCCCCGCCAGGCGGCTGGAAACACCATATATTTT; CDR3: CASSFDPRQAAGNTIYF
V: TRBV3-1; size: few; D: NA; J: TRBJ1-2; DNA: TGTGCCAGCGGCTACAGGCAATGGAACTATGGCTACACCTTC; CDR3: CASGYRQWNYGYTF
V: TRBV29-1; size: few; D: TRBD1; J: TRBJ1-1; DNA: TGCAGCGCCCGACAGGGATCAATGAACACTGAAGCTTTCTTT; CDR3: CSARQGSMNTEAFF
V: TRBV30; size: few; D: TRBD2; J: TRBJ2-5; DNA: TGTGCCTGGAGTGTTATTAGCGGGAGTAAAGAGACCCAGTACTTC; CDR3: CAWSVISGSKETQYF
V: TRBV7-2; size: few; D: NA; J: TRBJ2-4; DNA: TGTGCCAGCAGCTCGGGACCCGCCAAAAACATTCAGTACTTC; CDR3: CASSSGPAKNIQYF